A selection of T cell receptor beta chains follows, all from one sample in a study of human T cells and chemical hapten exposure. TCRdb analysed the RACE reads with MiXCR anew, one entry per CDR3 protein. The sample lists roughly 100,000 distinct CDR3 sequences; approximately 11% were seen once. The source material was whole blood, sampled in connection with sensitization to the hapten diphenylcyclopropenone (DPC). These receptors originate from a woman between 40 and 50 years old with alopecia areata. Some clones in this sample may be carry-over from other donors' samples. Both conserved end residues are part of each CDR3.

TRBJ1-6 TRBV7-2 CASSLDGGRGSPLHF
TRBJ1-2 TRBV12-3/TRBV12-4 CASSFYYPKGGYTF
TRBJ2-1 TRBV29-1 CSVGDPAGRGYNEQFF
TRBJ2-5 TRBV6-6 CASTHGRQETQYF
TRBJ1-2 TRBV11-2 CASGGQGGHGYTF
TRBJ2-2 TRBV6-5 CASSSWAANTGELFF
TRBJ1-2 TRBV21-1 CASSKRHTPIPNYGYTF
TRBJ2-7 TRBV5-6 CASSPTDTHPLEQYF
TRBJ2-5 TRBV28 CASREAGSETQYF
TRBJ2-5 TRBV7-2 CASSFRAGGVQETQYF
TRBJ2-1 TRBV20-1 CSAFSGYNEQFF
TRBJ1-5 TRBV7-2 CASSSTGSDNQPQHF
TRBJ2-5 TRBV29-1 CSVVGTGGQETQYF
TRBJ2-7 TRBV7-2 CASSYGTSGVNSYEQYF